One and the same sample provided the 4 T cell receptor beta chains below, sequenced in a study of blood T cells in healthy people across ages. For the second PCR, which ran for 7 to 11 cycles, a sample-barcoded 5' primer and a J-beta primer mix were used. Each CDR3 protein is one row after TCRdb ran MiXCR on the 5' RACE reads. The top ten hold over 3.5% of the sample, which has 1.5 million to 1.8 million distinct CDR3 sequences, approximately 43% seen once. Sequencing input: blood. The source of these receptors is a woman between 18 and 29 years old in good health.

This clonotype was seen only a few times. This sequence joins TRBV20-1 and TRBJ2-1; 9 nucleotides align to TRBD2. This CDR3 is 16 amino acids long. V lost 1 base to trimming and J lost 4 bases; unmatched junction nucleotides: 8. The germline CDR1 and CDR2 sequences are DFQATT and SNEGSKA (reference sequence). CDR3 sequence: CSARVSGGNQYNEQFF. In DNA, the CDR3 is TGCAGTGCTAGAGTCAGCGGGGGGAACCAATACAATGAGCAGTTCTTC.

The chain employs TRBV7-2 and TRBJ2-1; D might be TRBD1 (6 bases). Trimming pared 5 bases from V and 10 bases from J, leaving 15 bases between. Germline values: CDR1 SGHTA, CDR2 FQGNSA. The CDR3 covers 13 residues. CDR3 nucleotide sequence: TGTGCCAGCAGCGTAAGACAGGCCGGGGAGCAGTTCTTC. It is translated as CASSVRQAGEQFF.

This clonotype appeared a few times. The V gene is TRBV12-3 or TRBV12-4, the J gene TRBJ1-5; a weak D match, TRBD1 (5 bases). The CDR3 length is 14 residues. The ends were cut back, 6 bases at V and 2 bases at J, with 11 bases in the middle. This CDR3 reads CASSRWGGNQPQHF. The CDR3 bases are TGTGCCAGCAGCCGTTGGGGGGGCAATCAGCCCCAGCATTTT.

As to this clonotype: A read error may produce the germline difference seen at one junction end. The rearrangement links TRBV11-2 to TRBJ2-2, with D perhaps matching TRBD1 (5 bases). The CDR3 is 15 residues long. Germline-derived CDR1 and CDR2 are SGHAT and FQNNGV. CDR3 nucleotides: TGTGTCAGCCGACACAACAGGTTTTTGACCGGGGAGCTGTTTTTT. Its translation is CVSRHNRFLTGELFF.